The clone carrying this TCR beta chain was observed a few times. The antigen remains undetermined. The data were taken from a study of response to subunit inactivated influenza vaccine. Broader study findings: The authors offered the suggestion that each seasonal influenza vaccination recruits few new T cells.

CDR3 length: 14 amino acids. Germline-derived CDR1 and CDR2 are SNHLY and FYNNEI. V dropped 0 bases and J dropped 8; count of bases not matched to a gene: 4. TCRdb analysed the RT-PCR reads with MiXCR anew, one entry per CDR3 protein. Here the sample spans approximately 300,000 distinct CDR3 sequences, approximately 21% being singletons. The source material was PBMCs from blood, sampled about 19 months after vaccination. J is TRBJ1-2 and V is TRBV2, with 9 bases matching TRBD1. This receptor was obtained from a man in his fifties or sixties who received an inactivated influenza vaccine. The CDR3 loop reads CASSEATGGRGYTF. As DNA, the CDR3 is TGTGCCAGCAGTGAAGCAACAGGGGGCCGAGGCTACACCTTC.